The present T cell receptor beta chain was sequenced within a study of cytomegalovirus exposure and HLA in healthy donors. This CDR3 contains 11 residues. Deletions cut 5 bases from V and 1 base from J, with 3 bases between. Germline V gene lookup returns CDR1 SGHAT and CDR2 FQNNGV. Primers included in the PCR were 60 Vbeta and 13 Jbeta primers. Assay used: immunoSEQ multiplex PCR; TCRdb lists only in-frame clones, some missing. The repertoire holds 160,000 or so clones, roughly 80% seen once, with about 4% in the top ten. This clone showed up just a few times. Sequenced: PBMCs. The rearrangement joins TRBV11-2 to TRBJ2-7; D is uncertain. The sequence was collected from a man aged 30 to 45 in good health and CMV-seropositive. CDR3 in DNA: TGTGCCAGCAGCGTATCCTACGAGCAGTACTTC. This sequence encodes CASSVSYEQYF.